Each of the 16 T cell receptor beta chains below was sequenced from the same sample in a study of CD8 T cells in ankylosing spondylitis. General observations from the study: A motif in TCR beta, a set of under ten highly homologous variants, appeared characteristic of ankylosing spondylitis blood.

Their antigens are not known. A single record per CDR3 protein comes from TCRdb applying MiXCR to the 5' RACE reads. The sample shows 100,000 or so distinct CDR3 sequences, roughly 8.5% of them seen only once. The specimen was blood, either unsorted or a sorted T cell fraction (not recorded which). The receptor source for this set is a male donor with ankylosing spondylitis.

The table lists this clonotype with many counts. The chain uses TRBV9 and TRBJ2-3; 7 nucleotides align to TRBD2. J was trimmed by 5 bases and V by 4 bases; bases with no gene match: 16. The CDR3 sequence is 17 residues long. CDR1 and CDR2 (germline): SGDLS, YYNGEE. CDR3 nucleotide sequence: TGTGCCAGCAGCCTCCCCCCGCGGGAGAGGGGAAAAGATACGCAGTATTTT. Translating it yields CASSLPPRERGKDTQYF.

This clonotype has ten or more counts. The V call is TRBV2, the J call TRBJ1-5; D not resolved. This CDR3 is 15 amino acids long. Germline values: CDR1 SNHLY, CDR2 FYNNEI. V was trimmed by 6 bases and J by 0 bases, leaving 12 bases between them. The CDR3 is CASRVGSYSNQPQHF. CDR3 in DNA: TGTGCCAGCAGGGTGGGCAGCTATAGCAATCAGCCCCAGCATTTT.

This clonotype was detected only a few times. The V and J genes are TRBV12-3 or TRBV12-4 and TRBJ2-1; 9 bases are shared with TRBD2. Trimming removed 4 bases from V and 7 bases from J; junction bases left unmatched: 14. The CDR3 is 17 residues long. DNA of the CDR3: TGTGCCAGCAGTTATCGGCGGGGGACTAGCCAACGTAATGAGCAGTTCTTC. Its protein product is CASSYRRGTSQRNEQFF.

This clonotype has a handful of counts. The rearrangement joins TRBV7-8 to TRBJ2-5, with D perhaps matching TRBD1 or TRBD2 (5 bases each). Looked up from germline, CDR1 is SGHVS and CDR2 is FQNEAQ. The CDR3 has 16 amino acids. V lost 5 bases, J lost 4 bases, and 20 bases lay in between. CDR3 protein: CASSLSGALLRETQYF. For the CDR3, the DNA is TGTGCCAGCAGCCTGTCCGGGGCTTTGTTAAGAGAGACCCAGTACTTC.

This clonotype has at least ten counts. The chain uses TRBV24-1 and TRBJ2-1; D gene uncertain. Germline assignment: CDR1 KGHDR and CDR2 SFDVKD. The ends were cut back, 9 bases at V and 2 bases at J, with 10 bases in the middle. This CDR3 is 13 amino acids long. CDR3 in DNA: TGTGCCACCGATCACCCGACCTACAATGAGCAGTTCTTC. This translates into CATDHPTYNEQFF.

Ten or more counts support this clonotype. This chain uses TRBV27 with TRBJ1-2; D is unresolved. With 2 bases removed from V and 8 bases from J, the gap between germline ends came to 15 bases. The CDR3 is made up of 14 amino acids. In germline, CDR1 is MNHEY, CDR2 SMNVEV (reference sequence). As DNA, the CDR3 is TGTGCCAGCAGTTTAAGTCCCTCCGGGTACGGCTACACCTTC. Translating gives CASSLSPSGYGYTF.

This clonotype has more than one count but fewer than ten. This rearrangement joins TRBV7-9 to TRBJ2-5; TRBD2 aligns across 14 bases. Unmatched junction bases numbered 8, after V lost 7 bases and J lost 4 bases. Germline CDR1 SEHNR, CDR2 FQNEAQ (reference sequence). The CDR3 is 16 amino acids. CDR3 loop: CASKPGTSGGRETQYF. In DNA, the CDR3 is TGTGCCAGCAAACCCGGGACTAGCGGGGGTAGAGAGACCCAGTACTTC.

This clonotype was counted ten times or more. V and J are TRBV11-3 and TRBJ2-5; the D is unclear. Germline V gene lookup returns CDR1 SGHNT and CDR2 YENEEA. The CDR3 is made up of 16 amino acids. Trimming took 1 base from V and 4 from J, leaving 16 bases between them. CDR3 sequence reads: CASSLGFRQGGETQYF. The CDR3 DNA reads as TGTGCCAGCAGCTTAGGGTTCAGGCAAGGTGGAGAGACCCAGTACTTC.

This clonotype has ten or more counts. The chain links TRBV2 to TRBJ2-1, with TRBD1 as a possible D gene (6 bases). CDR1 SNHLY and CDR2 FYNNEI come from the germline V gene. The V gene lost 4 bases and the J gene lost 4 bases, with 11 bases spanning the gap. The CDR3 is 14 amino acids. CDR3 sequence: CASSGEGDYNEQFF. In DNA, the CDR3 is TGTGCCAGCAGTGGAGAGGGGGATTACAATGAGCAGTTCTTC.

There are many counts of this clonotype. The chain links TRBV10-3 to TRBJ2-3; a weak D match, TRBD2 (6 bases). Germline-derived CDR1 and CDR2 are ENHRY and SYGVKD. Trimming left V 7 bases short and J 3 bases short, with 17 bases between. The CDR3 is 15 amino acids. Here the CDR3 reads CAIMEGGSVTDTQYF. Here the CDR3 DNA reads TGTGCCATCATGGAGGGTGGGTCTGTAACAGATACGCAGTATTTT.

J is TRBJ2-1 and V is TRBV19; D is unresolved. V was cut by 1 base and J by 0 bases, with 10 bases left in between. CDR1 LNHDA and CDR2 SQIVND come from the germline V gene (reference sequence). The CDR3 totals 16 residues. CDR3 sequence (DNA): TGTGCCAGTAGTATAGTGAGTGTTCCCTCCTACAATGAGCAGTTCTTC. Its translation: CASSIVSVPSYNEQFF.

This clonotype was found many times. The chain has TRBV27 and TRBJ1-1; 7 bases agree with TRBD1. CDR1 and CDR2 (germline): MNHEY, SMNVEV (reference sequence). The CDR3 runs to 13 residues. The V gene end was trimmed by 3 bases and the J gene end by 9 bases; junction bases not matched to a gene: 7. CDR3 protein: CASSLISRGKAFF. The CDR3 DNA follows: TGTGCCAGCAGTTTGATTAGCAGGGGGAAAGCTTTCTTT.

The V gene is TRBV12-3 or TRBV12-4, the J gene TRBJ2-5; D remains unclear. V gave up 6 bases and J gave up 5 bases, with 10 bases separating them. The CDR3 covers 12 residues. In nucleotides, the CDR3 is TGTGCCAGCAGCCGAGCTGGGGAGACCCAGTACTTC. Its translation is CASSRAGETQYF.

This sequence joins TRBV5-6 and TRBJ2-3, with D perhaps matching TRBD2 (5 bases). This CDR3 has 14 residues. The V and J ends lost 4 bases and 3 bases respectively, with 12 bases between them. The germline gives CDR1 SGHDT, CDR2 YYEEEE. CDR3 sequence: CASSERVGTDTQYF. DNA for the CDR3: TGTGCCAGCAGCGAGAGGGTAGGAACAGATACGCAGTATTTT.

The chain joins TRBV27 to TRBJ2-7; D gene ambiguous. The CDR3 spans 13 residues. The ends were cut back, 7 bases at V and 3 bases at J, with 13 bases in the middle. Germline V lookup: CDR1 MNHEY, CDR2 SMNVEV (reference sequence). CDR3 bases: TGTGCCAGCACCCGCGGAGTTAACTACGAGCAGTACTTC. Amino acids: CASTRGVNYEQYF.

This clonotype has a count of ten or more. The genes are TRBV9 and TRBJ2-3, with a weak D call TRBD2 (6 bases). The CDR3 spans 16 residues. Trimming pared 4 bases from V and 8 bases from J, leaving 23 bases between. Germline CDR1 SGDLS, CDR2 YYNGEE. The CDR3 sequence: CASSSNPDYVEGTQYF. The DNA of the CDR3 is TGTGCCAGCAGCTCAAACCCGGACTATGTTGAAGGTACGCAGTATTTT.